The rows below give T cell receptor beta chains drawn from one sample of a study of cytomegalovirus exposure and HLA in healthy donors. Sequenced by immunoSEQ multiplex PCR; TCRdb stores in-frame clones only, minus some. The table lists over 150,000 clones, around 81% of them singletons. Sample: PBMCs. The source is a woman aged 50 to 60 in good health and CMV-seronegative. Each CDR3 is given with its conserved first and last residue. The order of the fields is D gene, V gene, CDR3 length, J gene, clone size, CDR3 DNA, CDR3 protein. A D gene is named only where the DNA matches it firmly. Clone size is given for some rows only: seen once, a few or many times, or a class if the clone is expanded.

TRBD2	TRBV6-6	15	TRBJ2-7	.	TGTGCCAGCAGTCCCCGGACTAGCGGCTCCTACGAGCAGTACTTC	CASSPRTSGSYEQYF
.	TRBV28	13	TRBJ1-1	.	TGTGCCAGCAGTTTCCCAGGGTACACTGAAGCTTTCTTT	CASSFPGYTEAFF
.	TRBV2	13	TRBJ2-2	.	TGTGCCAGCGTGCGGGATGGCACCGGGGAGCTGTTTTTT	CASVRDGTGELFF
TRBD1	TRBV7-9	14	TRBJ2-7	.	TGTGCCAGCAGCTTAGAACAGGGGGCGAGAGAGCAGTACTTC	CASSLEQGAREQYF
TRBD1	TRBV5-6	13	TRBJ1-1	once	TGTGCCAGCATCCCACAGGGGGCTACTGAAGCTTTCTTT	CASIPQGATEAFF
.	TRBV7-2	16	TRBJ2-5	.	TGTGCCAGCAGCTTAGGGGGCGGGGCCACGGGGGAGACCCAGTACTTC	CASSLGGGATGETQYF
TRBD1	TRBV7-2	14	TRBJ2-7	.	TGTGCCAGCAGCTCAAGGACAGGGCGGGACGAGCAGTACTTC	CASSSRTGRDEQYF
TRBD2	TRBV28	14	TRBJ2-2	.	TGTGCCAGCAGTTTCGGGAGGGGGGCCGGGGAGCTGTTTTTT	CASSFGRGAGELFF
.	TRBV5-1	13	TRBJ2-1	.	TGCGCCAGCATGGTGGACTATCCAGGTGAGCAGTTCTTC	CASMVDYPGEQFF
.	TRBV6-5	14	TRBJ2-6	.	TGTGCCAGCAGCAGAGGCTCTGGGGCCAACGTCCTGACTTTC	CASSRGSGANVLTF
.	TRBV2	14	TRBJ1-6	.	TGTGCCAGCAGTGAGAGACAGACTAATTCACCCCTCCACTTT	CASSERQTNSPLHF
.	TRBV5-5	13	TRBJ1-2	.	TGTGCCAGCAGCCCCGACATCAACTATGGCTACACCTTC	CASSPDINYGYTF
TRBD1	TRBV7-6	13	TRBJ2-7	.	TGTGCCAGCAGCTTAGCGCCAGGGGGCGAGCAGTACTTC	CASSLAPGGEQYF
TRBD2	TRBV19	14	TRBJ2-1	.	TGTGCCAGTAGCCAGAGCGGGAGGGCCTATGAGCAGTTCTTC	CASSQSGRAYEQFF
.	TRBV19	14	TRBJ1-1	.	TGTGCCAGTAGTATTAAAGGACTCCACACTGAAGCTTTCTTT	CASSIKGLHTEAFF
TRBD1	TRBV28	13	TRBJ1-2	.	TGTGCCAGCAGTTTGACAGGGGGCTATGGCTACACCTTC	CASSLTGGYGYTF
.	TRBV6-1	13	TRBJ1-2	.	TGTGCCAGCATCTCAGGGTCAAAGGGTGGCTACACCTTC	CASISGSKGGYTF
.	TRBV7-2	16	TRBJ2-7	.	TGTGCCAGCAGCTTACGCGGGGGACAGGCAAACTACGAGCAGTACTTC	CASSLRGGQANYEQYF
.	TRBV7-9	14	TRBJ1-3	.	TGTGCCAGCACCTTGGGGGGTACTGGAAACACCATATATTTT	CASTLGGTGNTIYF
TRBD2	TRBV14	15	TRBJ2-1	.	TGTGCCAGCAGTCCGCGGGGGGGCTCCTACAATGAGCAGTTCTTC	CASSPRGGSYNEQFF
TRBD2	TRBV28	19	TRBJ2-1	.	TGTGCCAGCAGTTCGATCGGAACTAGCGGGAGGATTCTCTACAATGAGCAGTTCTTC	CASSSIGTSGRILYNEQFF
TRBD2	TRBV14	15	TRBJ2-3	.	TGTGCCAGCAGCCAAAGACTAGCGGGGATAGATACGCAGTATTTT	CASSQRLAGIDTQYF
TRBD2	TRBV6-5	14	TRBJ2-5	.	TGTGCCAGCACCGGAGCGGGGGGTAAGCGAGAGCAGTACTTC	CASTGAGGKREQYF
.	TRBV18	15	TRBJ2-3	.	TGTGCCAGCTCACCATCACAGCAAGCGGGAGATACGCAGTATTTT	CASSPSQQAGDTQYF
.	TRBV28	17	TRBJ1-3	.	TGTGCCAGCAGTCCGGGGACGCCCGGGGGTCCTGGAAACACCATATATTTT	CASSPGTPGGPGNTIYF
TRBD2	TRBV28	18	TRBJ2-5	.	TGTGCCAGCAGTCTCTATACCGGGACTAGCGGGACCCAAGAGACCCAGTACTTC	CASSLYTGTSGTQETQYF
.	TRBV2	13	TRBJ2-7	.	TGTGCCAGCAGTCAGGGGGACTCCTACGAGCAGCACTTC	CASSQGDSYEQHF
.	TRBV10-3	16	TRBJ2-1	.	TGTGCCATCAGTGAGTCGCGAGCGGGTGTCTACAATGAGCAGTTCTTC	CAISESRAGVYNEQFF
.	TRBV6-6	14	TRBJ1-3	.	TGTGCCAGCAGTTACGGGGCAGCTGGAAACACCATATATTTT	CASSYGAAGNTIYF
TRBD1	TRBV5-6	14	TRBJ2-5	.	TGTGCCAGCAGCCCAGGACAGGCCGTGGGAACCCAGTACTTC	CASSPGQAVGTQYF
.	TRBV19	19	TRBJ1-1	.	TGTGCCAGTAGTATTGAATTCGTTTTTCCGAGACAGAGGAACACTGAAGCTTTCTTT	CASSIEFVFPRQRNTEAFF